This entry is about one T cell receptor (beta chain). Germline V gene data show CDR1 as MDHEN and CDR2 as SYDVKM. J was trimmed by 4 bases and V by 5 bases; bases with no gene match: 9. The CDR3 spans 15 residues. The source of the sample is a study of blood T cell repertoires in COVID-19. Data came from immunoSEQ multiplex PCR; TCRdb stores just in-frame clones and leaves some out. This table holds around 250,000 clones, approximately 88% found once. The gene calls are TRBV28 and TRBJ1-1; the match to TRBD1 covers 8 bases. The clonotype was recovered from a human donor in a cohort sampled during active COVID-19. The sequenced material came from peripheral blood. The CDR3 sequence is CASSPYRTGRTEAFF. The DNA of the CDR3 is TGTGCCAGCAGTCCTTACAGGACAGGGCGCACTGAAGCTTTCTTT. The complete variable domain, with remaining parts taken from reference TRBV28 and TRBJ1-1, reads DVKVTQSSRYLVKRTGEKVFLECVQDMDHENMFWYRQDPGLGLRLIYFSYDVKMKEKGDIPEGYSVSREKKERFSLILESASTNQTSMYLCASSPYRTGRTEAFFGQGTRLTVV.